The rows below give T cell receptor beta chains drawn from one sample of a study of TIL therapy for anti-PD-1-resistant metastatic lung cancer. Measured with immunoSEQ multiplex PCR; TCRdb has only the in-frame clones, and not every one. Of tens of thousands of clones listed, 74% are singletons. Sequencing used blood, obtained at baseline. The receptors were sampled from a woman between 25 and 80 years old with non-small cell lung cancer. Both conserved end residues are trimmed from each CDR3. The order of the fields is V gene, J gene, clone size, CDR3 protein. For some rows the clone size is stated as once, few or many, or as a class when expanded; others skip it.

v_gene: TRBV28; j_gene: TRBJ1-5; abundance: -; CDR3aa: ASSLRYSNQPQH
v_gene: TRBV7-9; j_gene: TRBJ2-5; abundance: -; CDR3aa: ASSFTGQAREQY
v_gene: TRBV29-1; j_gene: TRBJ2-1; abundance: -; CDR3aa: SVRAGGGNEQF
v_gene: TRBV11-2; j_gene: TRBJ1-6; abundance: -; CDR3aa: ASSLAPGFNSPLH
v_gene: TRBV6-5; j_gene: TRBJ1-2; abundance: -; CDR3aa: ASSYLGRYGYT
v_gene: TRBV28; j_gene: TRBJ2-7; abundance: -; CDR3aa: ASSLSQIVYEQY
v_gene: TRBV5-8; j_gene: TRBJ1-2; abundance: -; CDR3aa: ASSPRGGGYT
v_gene: TRBV28; j_gene: TRBJ1-6; abundance: -; CDR3aa: ASSLGGDNSPLH
v_gene: TRBV6-5; j_gene: TRBJ2-2; abundance: -; CDR3aa: ASNAAHNTGELF
v_gene: TRBV4-2; j_gene: TRBJ2-7; abundance: -; CDR3aa: ASSQLGAIYEQY
v_gene: TRBV29-1; j_gene: TRBJ2-5; abundance: -; CDR3aa: SVDLQLETQY
v_gene: TRBV4-1; j_gene: TRBJ1-2; abundance: -; CDR3aa: ASSQDQGTYGYT
v_gene: TRBV21-1; j_gene: TRBJ2-3; abundance: -; CDR3aa: ASVRRGQY
v_gene: TRBV7-9; j_gene: TRBJ2-7; abundance: -; CDR3aa: ASSLPQGESAYEQY
v_gene: TRBV18; j_gene: TRBJ1-1; abundance: -; CDR3aa: ASSTRAVNTEAF
v_gene: TRBV5-5; j_gene: TRBJ2-7; abundance: -; CDR3aa: ASSLVGTSYEQY
v_gene: TRBV11-2; j_gene: TRBJ2-4; abundance: -; CDR3aa: ASRQPKNIQY
v_gene: TRBV19; j_gene: TRBJ1-1; abundance: few; CDR3aa: ASKKQGTEAF
v_gene: TRBV7-6; j_gene: TRBJ2-1; abundance: -; CDR3aa: ASSGAAVVAGMNEQF
v_gene: TRBV5-6; j_gene: TRBJ1-2; abundance: -; CDR3aa: ASSVDEGYT
v_gene: TRBV10-1; j_gene: TRBJ2-3; abundance: -; CDR3aa: ASSTGTSGMDTQY
v_gene: TRBV9; j_gene: TRBJ1-2; abundance: -; CDR3aa: ASSGENTVLYGYT
v_gene: TRBV25-1; j_gene: TRBJ1-1; abundance: -; CDR3aa: ASSERLAGGEAF
v_gene: TRBV21-1; j_gene: TRBJ2-4; abundance: -; CDR3aa: ASSNVRNIQY
v_gene: TRBV29-1; j_gene: TRBJ2-3; abundance: -; CDR3aa: SYGQLQGDTQY
v_gene: TRBV5-1; j_gene: TRBJ2-7; abundance: once; CDR3aa: ASSLVRGQGTDEQY
v_gene: TRBV10-2; j_gene: TRBJ2-7; abundance: -; CDR3aa: ASKTGETYEQY
v_gene: TRBV9; j_gene: TRBJ1-2; abundance: -; CDR3aa: ASTPGDRWYGYT
v_gene: TRBV2; j_gene: TRBJ2-1; abundance: -; CDR3aa: ASSVSGRAVSEQF
v_gene: TRBV5-1; j_gene: TRBJ1-1; abundance: few; CDR3aa: ASSVSPGQVTEAF
v_gene: TRBV11-2; j_gene: TRBJ2-7; abundance: -; CDR3aa: ASSLERGPSYEQY
v_gene: TRBV6-1; j_gene: TRBJ2-2; abundance: -; CDR3aa: ASSESRAWGGPNTGELF
v_gene: TRBV4-1; j_gene: TRBJ2-7; abundance: -; CDR3aa: ASSQATQQGTYEQY
v_gene: TRBV6-5; j_gene: TRBJ2-7; abundance: -; CDR3aa: ASSYRGLGYEQY
v_gene: TRBV10-3; j_gene: TRBJ2-7; abundance: large; CDR3aa: AIRPTATLSREQY
v_gene: TRBV2; j_gene: TRBJ1-1; abundance: once; CDR3aa: ASKGVTEAF
v_gene: TRBV30; j_gene: TRBJ2-7; abundance: -; CDR3aa: AWSVSSYEQY
v_gene: TRBV7-9; j_gene: TRBJ2-7; abundance: -; CDR3aa: ASSGQKAYEQY
v_gene: TRBV5-5; j_gene: TRBJ2-5; abundance: once; CDR3aa: ASRLGTSGSQRETQY
v_gene: TRBV2; j_gene: TRBJ2-5; abundance: once; CDR3aa: ASSGLVQSTHLQETQY
v_gene: TRBV7-9; j_gene: TRBJ1-4; abundance: -; CDR3aa: ASSLKGSGEKLF
v_gene: TRBV25-1; j_gene: TRBJ2-7; abundance: -; CDR3aa: ASSQPGGTHSYEQY
v_gene: TRBV7-9; j_gene: TRBJ2-3; abundance: -; CDR3aa: ASSSLAGTDTQY
v_gene: TRBV18; j_gene: TRBJ2-2; abundance: -; CDR3aa: ASSPNAPTGPNTGELF
v_gene: TRBV19; j_gene: TRBJ1-1; abundance: few; CDR3aa: ASRWGSEAF
v_gene: TRBV9; j_gene: TRBJ2-2; abundance: -; CDR3aa: ASSPGTQTGTGELF
v_gene: TRBV19; j_gene: TRBJ2-1; abundance: -; CDR3aa: ASSAGLAGFYNEQF
v_gene: TRBV5-1; j_gene: TRBJ1-6; abundance: -; CDR3aa: ASSLGVTGDSPLH
v_gene: TRBV6-5; j_gene: TRBJ1-2; abundance: -; CDR3aa: ASSYVSGSRGYT
v_gene: TRBV5-5; j_gene: TRBJ2-1; abundance: -; CDR3aa: ASRFTGNHEQF
v_gene: TRBV19; j_gene: TRBJ2-1; abundance: -; CDR3aa: ASSPDTSSYNEQF